This is a list of T cell receptor beta chains from one sample in a study of graft-versus-host responses after intestinal transplantation. Their target antigens are unknown. The repertoire was sequenced with immunoSEQ multiplex PCR; TCRdb's copy has only in-frame clones and lacks some. Among over 100,000 clones listed, roughly 87% were seen once. Specimen: unstimulated CD4+ T cells sorted from spleen or lymph node cells, collected before intestinal transplant. Every receptor here comes from a human donor who received an intestinal transplant. Each CDR3 is given with its conserved first and last residue. The order of the fields is clone size, V gene, D gene, J gene, CDR3 DNA, CDR3 protein. A D gene is named only where the DNA matches it firmly. Size is stated for part of the rows, as once, few or many counts, or as a class when the clone is expanded.

-	TRBV28	-	TRBJ2-1	TGTGCCAGCAGAAGCTCCTACAATGAGCAGTTCTTC	CASRSSYNEQFF
-	TRBV2	-	TRBJ2-5	TGTGCCAGCAGTGACGCCGGGACGCAGCAAGAGACCCAGTACTTC	CASSDAGTQQETQYF
once	TRBV2	-	TRBJ2-2	TGTGCCAGCAGATTAGCGGTAGGGACCGGGGAGCTGTTTTTT	CASRLAVGTGELFF
-	TRBV9	-	TRBJ2-1	TGTGCCAGCAGCGTTTCGGGGGCTCGGAATGAGCAGTTCTTC	CASSVSGARNEQFF
once	TRBV7-9	-	TRBJ2-1	TGTGCCAGCAGCCTCCTGGTTTGGGAGCAGTTCTTC	CASSLLVWEQFF
once	TRBV5-1	-	TRBJ2-1	TGCGCCAGCAGCTTGGAGGACAGCAATGAGCAGTTCTTC	CASSLEDSNEQFF
-	TRBV5-6	-	TRBJ1-1	TGTGCCAGCAGCCTGGTCGACAGGAGGAGCCCTGAAGCTTTCTTT	CASSLVDRRSPEAFF
-	TRBV4-2	-	TRBJ2-3	TGTGCCAGCAGCCAAGAGTCCCTAGCGACAGATACGCAGTATTTT	CASSQESLATDTQYF
-	TRBV6-1	-	TRBJ1-5	TGTGCCAGCAGGGGTGGGGTTGGCAATCAGCCCCAGCATTTT	CASRGGVGNQPQHF
-	TRBV28	TRBD1	TRBJ2-7	TGTGCCACCCTTTTAACCGGGACAGGGTTCCACGAGCAGTACTTC	CATLLTGTGFHEQYF
-	TRBV19	TRBD1	TRBJ1-1	TGTGCCAGTAGTTCGGGACAGGGGCGCACTGAAGCTTTCTTT	CASSSGQGRTEAFF
once	TRBV29-1	TRBD2	TRBJ2-7	TGCAGCGTTATTCCTTGGGGGTCTGTCCGGACTAGCGGCTACGAGCAGTACTTC	CSVIPWGSVRTSGYEQYF
-	TRBV5-1	-	TRBJ1-2	TGCGCCAGCAGCTTGGAGGGGAGGGGTGGCTACACCTTC	CASSLEGRGGYTF
once	TRBV15	-	TRBJ2-1	TGTGCCACCAGCAGAGATCCCCGACTAGTGGGAGTAGGTGAGCAGTTCTTC	CATSRDPRLVGVGEQFF
-	TRBV4-2	TRBD1	TRBJ2-5	TGTGCCAGCAGCCAGGGGACAGGGGGTTGGAAGACCCAGTACTTC	CASSQGTGGWKTQYF
-	TRBV7-6	TRBD1	TRBJ2-5	TGTGCCAGCAGCTCCACGACAGGGGGGGAGACCCAGTACTTC	CASSSTTGGETQYF
-	TRBV5-7	TRBD2	TRBJ2-6	TGTGCCAGCAGCAACACTAGCGGGAGAGGACCTGGGGCCAACGTCCTGACTTTC	CASSNTSGRGPGANVLTF
-	TRBV9	-	TRBJ2-3	TGTGCCAGCAGCGTCGGGAGACTCACAGATACGCAGTATTTT	CASSVGRLTDTQYF
-	TRBV5-6	-	TRBJ1-5	TGTGCCAGCAGCCGACATGGGGGAGGACAGCCCCAGCATTTT	CASSRHGGGQPQHF
few	TRBV6-1	-	TRBJ1-5	TGTGCCAGCAGTGAGGGGACACATAGCAATCAGCCCCAGCATTTT	CASSEGTHSNQPQHF
-	TRBV7-2	TRBD2	TRBJ2-7	TGTGCCAGCAGCCGAACTAGCGGGGGGTTCCACGAGCAGTACTTC	CASSRTSGGFHEQYF
-	TRBV7-2	-	TRBJ2-1	TGTGCCAGCAGCTTATCACGGGGTTCGCCCTACAATGAGCAGTTCTTC	CASSLSRGSPYNEQFF
-	TRBV6-5	-	TRBJ2-5	TGTGCCAGCAAAGCCCTAGCGAGGTACCAAGAGACCCAGTACTTC	CASKALARYQETQYF
-	TRBV10-1	-	TRBJ2-2	TGCGCCAGCAGTGAGTCGAGCGGAAGCACCGGGGAGCTGTTTTTT	CASSESSGSTGELFF
-	TRBV5-6	-	TRBJ1-2	TGTGCCAGCACCCTCGCAGGGGCCACCGGCGGGACCTTC	CASTLAGATGGTF
-	TRBV10-3	-	TRBJ2-5	TGTGCCATCAGTAAGGAGGGAAGGGAAGAGACCCAGTACTTC	CAISKEGREETQYF
-	TRBV28	-	TRBJ1-5	TGTGCCAGTAACAGGGATAGCAATCAGCCCCAGCATTTT	CASNRDSNQPQHF
-	TRBV10-2	-	TRBJ1-3	TGCGCCAGCAGCCGGGACCAAGACGGGGAAAACACCATATATTTT	CASSRDQDGENTIYF